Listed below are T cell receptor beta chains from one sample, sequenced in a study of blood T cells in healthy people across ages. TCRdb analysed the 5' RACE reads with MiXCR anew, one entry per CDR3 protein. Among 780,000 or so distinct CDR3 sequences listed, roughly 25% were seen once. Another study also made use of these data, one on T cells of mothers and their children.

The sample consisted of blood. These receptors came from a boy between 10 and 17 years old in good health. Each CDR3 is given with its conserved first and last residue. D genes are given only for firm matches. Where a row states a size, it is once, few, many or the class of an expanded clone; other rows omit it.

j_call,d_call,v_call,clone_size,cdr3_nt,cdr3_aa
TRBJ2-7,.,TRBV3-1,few,TGTGCCAGCAGCCATCGAGGTAGTCGCGAGCAGTACTTC,CASSHRGSREQYF
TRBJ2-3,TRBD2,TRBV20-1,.,TGCAGTGCTTACGCGACTAGCGGGAGTACAGATACGCAGTATTTT,CSAYATSGSTDTQYF
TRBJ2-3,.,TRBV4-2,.,TGTGCCAGCAGCCAACAGTGGTCCCGTACAGATACGCAGTATTTT,CASSQQWSRTDTQYF
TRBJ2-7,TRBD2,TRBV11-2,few,TGTGCCAGCAGCTTATGGGCTAGCGGGACATACGAGCAGTACTTC,CASSLWASGTYEQYF
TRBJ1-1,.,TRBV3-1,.,TGTGCCAGCAGTCCCATTCTAGGGGGGCCCACTGAAGCTTTCTTT,CASSPILGGPTEAFF
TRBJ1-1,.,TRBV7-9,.,TGTGCCAGCGGCCCCATTATTCAGGGTGAAGCTTTCTTT,CASGPIIQGEAFF
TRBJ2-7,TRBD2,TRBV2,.,TGTGCCAGCGGAGCTAGCGGCGACTACTCCTACGAGCAGTACTTC,CASGASGDYSYEQYF
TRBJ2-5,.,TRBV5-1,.,TGCGCCAGCAGCTTGAGTGAGGCGCGGAGCCAAGAGACCCAGTACTTC,CASSLSEARSQETQYF
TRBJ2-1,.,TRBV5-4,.,TGTGCCAGCAGCCCCCTCGGGATTACGGATGAGCAGTTCTTC,CASSPLGITDEQFF
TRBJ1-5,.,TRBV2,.,TGTGCCAGCAGAGGGGTGGAGGGGAAGAGCAATCAGCCCCAGCATTTT,CASRGVEGKSNQPQHF
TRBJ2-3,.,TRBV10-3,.,TGTGCCTCCCGACTAGGGCCCAGCACAGATACGCAGTATTTT,CASRLGPSTDTQYF
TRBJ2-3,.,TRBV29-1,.,TGCAGCGTTGACGGGGCCCCTTACACAGATACGCAGTATTTT,CSVDGAPYTDTQYF
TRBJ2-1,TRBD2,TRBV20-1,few,TGCAGTGCTAGAGGACTAGCTAGTTCCTACAATGAGCAGTTCTTC,CSARGLASSYNEQFF
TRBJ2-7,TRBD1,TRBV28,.,TGTGCCAGCAGTCGACCCGGGACAGGGGACCACGAGCAGTACTTC,CASSRPGTGDHEQYF
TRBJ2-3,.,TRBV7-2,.,TGTGCCAGCAGCTTAGCGACAGCCCGTAGCACAGATACGCAGTATTTT,CASSLATARSTDTQYF
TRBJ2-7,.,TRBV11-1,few,TGTGCCAGCAGCACGGACAGCACCTACGAGCAGTACTTC,CASSTDSTYEQYF
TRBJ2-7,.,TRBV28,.,TGTGCCAGCAGGCCTAGGGACATTAGGAGCTCCTACGAGCAGTACTTC,CASRPRDIRSSYEQYF
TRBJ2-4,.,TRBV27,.,TGTGCCAGCAGCCTCAGTATGACGGGCTATATTCAGTACTTC,CASSLSMTGYIQYF
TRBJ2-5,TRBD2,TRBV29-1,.,TGCAGCGTTGAGACGCTCGAACCGGGACTAGCGGGGTATGAGACCCAGTACTTC,CSVETLEPGLAGYETQYF
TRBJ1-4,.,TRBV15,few,TGTGCCACCAGCATCGGGCACAGGGTAGGGGTAGAAAAACTGTTTTTT,CATSIGHRVGVEKLFF
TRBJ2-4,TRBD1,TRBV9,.,TGTGCCAGCAGCTCCGGGACAGTCGGGAACATTCAGTACTTC,CASSSGTVGNIQYF
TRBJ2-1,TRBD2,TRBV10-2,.,TGCGCCAGCAGTGAGCCGGTAGTAGCGGGAACGCGGGGCAATGAGCAGTTCTTC,CASSEPVVAGTRGNEQFF
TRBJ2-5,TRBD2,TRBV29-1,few,TGCAGCGTTGGTCCCCCCGGGGGGTCCCAGTACTTC,CSVGPPGGSQYF
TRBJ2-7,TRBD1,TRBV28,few,TGTGCCAGCAGTTCCTCGACGGACAGGGGGCCTGAGCAGTACTTC,CASSSSTDRGPEQYF
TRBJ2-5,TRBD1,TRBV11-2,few,TGTGCCAGCAGCTCGGGGGACAGGGGAGTAGAGACCCAGTACTTC,CASSSGDRGVETQYF
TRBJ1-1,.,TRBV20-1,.,TGCAGTGCTAGAGATCACAGCATGAACACTGAAGCTTTCTTT,CSARDHSMNTEAFF
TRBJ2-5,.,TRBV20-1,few,TGCAGTGCTAGAGCAGGGAAAGAGACCCAGTACTTC,CSARAGKETQYF
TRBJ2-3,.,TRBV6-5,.,TGTGCCAGCAGTTACCTAAGCGGGCGAGGACAAACAGATACGCAGTATTTT,CASSYLSGRGQTDTQYF
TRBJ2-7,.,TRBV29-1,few,TGCAGCGTTGCTGGACCTTCCTGCGAGCAGTACTTC,CSVAGPSCEQYF
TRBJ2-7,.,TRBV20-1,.,TGCAGTGCTAGCTATAGCGAAGCCTACGAGCAGTACTTC,CSASYSEAYEQYF
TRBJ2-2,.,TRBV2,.,TGTGCCAGCATGGCTAGCGAGGACGGGGGGCTGTTTTTT,CASMASEDGGLFF
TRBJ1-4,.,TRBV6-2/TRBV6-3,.,TGTGCCAGCAGGAGCAGGCCTAATGAAAAACTGTTTTTT,CASRSRPNEKLFF
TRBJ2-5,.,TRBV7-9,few,TGTGCCAGCAGCTTAGAAGATAGCTTTGGAGAGACCCAGTACTTC,CASSLEDSFGETQYF
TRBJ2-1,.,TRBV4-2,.,TGTGCCAGCAGCCAAGTCTCGCAGGGGCGGAATGAGCAGTTCTTC,CASSQVSQGRNEQFF
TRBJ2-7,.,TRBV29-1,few,TGCAGCGTGCGGACAGTCTACGAGCAGTACTTC,CSVRTVYEQYF
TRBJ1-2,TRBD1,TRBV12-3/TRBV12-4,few,TGTGCCAGCAGTCTGGACAGGGTCTTGGGCTACACCTTC,CASSLDRVLGYTF
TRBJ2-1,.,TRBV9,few,TGTGCCAGCAGCGTAGGATCCCCTGGCAATGAGCAGTTCTTC,CASSVGSPGNEQFF
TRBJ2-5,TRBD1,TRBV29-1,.,TGCAGCGTTTGGGGGACAGGGGGAGAGACCCAGTACTTC,CSVWGTGGETQYF
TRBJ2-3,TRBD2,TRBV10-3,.,TGTGCCATCAGTGATTGGACTAGCGGGGGGAGCACAGATACGCAGTGTTTT,CAISDWTSGGSTDTQCF
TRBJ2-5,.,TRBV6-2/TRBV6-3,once,TGTGCCAGCAGTTACCGGGAAGAAAACGGCTACTACAAGCAGTACTTC,CASSYREENGYYKQYF
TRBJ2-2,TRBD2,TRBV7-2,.,TGTGCCGGCAGCGGGGATACCGGGGAGCTGTTTTTT,CAGSGDTGELFF
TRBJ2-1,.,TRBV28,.,TGTGCCAGCAGTTTTGGGGGAGAGCCGGATGAGCAGTTCTTC,CASSFGGEPDEQFF
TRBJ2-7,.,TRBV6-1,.,TGTGCCAGCTTTGCGGGGCCGGATTACGAGCAGTACTTC,CASFAGPDYEQYF
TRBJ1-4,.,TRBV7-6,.,TGTGCCAGCAGCTTCGTTAGGGACGGATGGAATGAAAAACTGTTTTTT,CASSFVRDGWNEKLFF
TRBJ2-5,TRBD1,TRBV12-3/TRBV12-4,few,TGTGCCAGCAGTTTGCCAGGGGGCTTGGGTGAGACCCAGTACTTC,CASSLPGGLGETQYF
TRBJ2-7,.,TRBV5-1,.,TGCGCCAGCAGCTCCGACAGGCCCTCGTTCCAGTACTTC,CASSSDRPSFQYF
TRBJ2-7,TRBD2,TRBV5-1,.,TGCGCCAGCAGCTCCACCTCGCAACTAGCGGGAGGGCCGACGAACGAGCAGTACTTC,CASSSTSQLAGGPTNEQYF
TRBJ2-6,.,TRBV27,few,TGTGCCAGCAGTGACGGCAGCTCTGGGGCCAACGTCCTGACTTTC,CASSDGSSGANVLTF